The 2 T cell receptor beta chains in this list originate from one sample, sequenced in a study of T-cell reconstitution after alpha-beta-depleted transplantation in children. Preparing the TCRbeta library involved the use of unique molecular identifiers. From the PCR reads, TCRdb called clonotypes with MiXCR, one entry per CDR3 protein. The table lists about 91,000 distinct CDR3 sequences, more than 7% of them singletons. The starting material was PBMCs from the stem cell graft donor, obtained from the stem cell graft. These receptors all stem from a human donor who donated a stem cell graft to a child with congenital amegakaryocytic thrombocytopenia.

This clonotype has a count of ten or more. The gene calls are TRBV6-5 and TRBJ1-1; D is perhaps TRBD1 (5 bases). Germline CDR1 MNHEY, CDR2 SVGAGI. This CDR3 has 13 amino acids. V lost 6 bases to trimming and J lost 9 bases, with 17 bases between them. CDR3 coding DNA: TGTGCCAGCAGGCCCCGTGAGCCGGGACAAGCTTTCTTT. It yields the protein CASRPREPGQAFF.

This clonotype was counted many times. The CDR3 nucleotides read TGCGCCAGCAGCTGGGGACAGGGGAGCACTGAAGCTTTCTTT. Protein: CASSWGQGSTEAFF. The chain employs TRBV5-1 and TRBJ1-1, with 10 positions matching TRBD1. The V gene's germline CDR1 is SGHRS and CDR2 YFSETQ. CDR3 length equals 14 residues. V dropped 3 bases and J dropped 4; count of bases not matched to a gene: 3.